This is a list of T cell receptor beta chains from one sample in a study of blood T cell repertoires in COVID-19. The protocol was immunoSEQ multiplex PCR, while the TCRdb copy is restricted to in-frame clones and leaves out a portion. The sample yields about 210,000 clones, 83% seen once. Sample: peripheral blood. The source of these receptors is a middle-aged man with active or convalescent COVID-19. The CDR3 runs from the conserved cysteine through the conserved F or W. The D gene is left open where the match is weak. A clone size is listed for some rows: how often the clone was seen (once, few, many), or a class if it is expanded.

j_call v_call d_call clone_size cdr3_aa cdr3_nt
TRBJ1-4 TRBV2 NA NA CASSTGPEKLFF TGTGCCAGCAGTACAGGGCCTGAAAAACTGTTTTTT
TRBJ2-1 TRBV27 TRBD2 NA CASSFTGTSGSNEQFF TGTGCCAGCAGTTTTACCGGGACTAGCGGGAGTAATGAGCAGTTCTTC
TRBJ1-5 TRBV6-2/TRBV6-3 NA NA CASSYSYRGNQPQHF TGTGCCAGCAGTTACTCGTACAGGGGCAATCAGCCCCAGCATTTT
TRBJ1-2 TRBV18 TRBD1 NA CASSPKQGASINYGYTF TGTGCCAGCTCACCAAAACAGGGGGCTTCTATAAACTATGGCTACACCTTC
TRBJ2-7 TRBV28 TRBD2 NA CASSGGLAGVGLVGEQYF TGTGCCAGCAGCGGAGGCCTAGCGGGAGTTGGATTAGTGGGCGAGCAGTACTTC
TRBJ1-3 TRBV6-2/TRBV6-3 NA NA CASSYSDRSSGNTIYF TGTGCCAGCAGTTACAGCGACCGCTCCTCTGGAAACACCATATATTTT
TRBJ2-3 TRBV19 NA NA CASAHTDTQYF TGTGCCAGTGCACACACAGATACGCAGTATTTT
TRBJ2-3 TRBV14 NA NA CASSQAGARDTQYF TGTGCCAGCAGCCAAGCAGGGGCTCGGGATACGCAGTATTTT
TRBJ1-2 TRBV20-1 TRBD1 once CSVQGVYGYTF TGCAGTGTACAGGGGGTCTATGGCTACACCTTC
TRBJ1-1 TRBV30 NA NA CAWSVLRGNTEAFF TGTGCCTGGAGTGTACTCCGGGGGAACACTGAAGCTTTCTTT
TRBJ1-1 TRBV28 TRBD1 once CASTETGSSEAFF TGTGCCAGCACCGAGACAGGGTCGTCTGAAGCTTTCTTT
TRBJ1-6 TRBV9 NA NA CASSDRDRGSPLHF TGTGCCAGCAGCGACAGGGATAGGGGATCACCCCTCCACTTT
TRBJ2-2 TRBV10-3 NA NA CAISVPAGELFF TGTGCCATCAGTGTCCCGGCCGGGGAGCTGTTTTTT
TRBJ2-1 TRBV7-2 TRBD2 NA CASSTGLAGEQFF TGTGCCAGCAGCACGGGACTAGCGGGTGAGCAGTTCTTC
TRBJ2-3 TRBV3-1/TRBV3-2 NA few CASSNFGGGHPDTQYF TGTGCCAGCAGCAATTTCGGCGGGGGACATCCAGATACGCAGTATTTT
TRBJ1-6 TRBV7-9 TRBD1 few CASSLIHGQDNSPLHF TGTGCCAGCAGCCTGATACACGGACAGGATAATTCACCCCTCCACTTT
TRBJ2-3 TRBV7-2 NA NA CASSFGGSDTQYF TGTGCCAGCAGCTTCGGAGGGTCAGATACGCAGTATTTT
TRBJ2-7 TRBV7-9 TRBD2 NA CASSLGTSYYEQYF TGTGCCAGCAGCTTAGGGACTAGTTATTACGAGCAGTACTTC
TRBJ2-3 TRBV5-1 TRBD2 NA CASILSGSVSDTQYF TGCGCCAGCATCCTTAGCGGGAGCGTGTCAGATACGCAGTATTTT
TRBJ2-3 TRBV9 NA NA CASSVRGAYTDTQYF TGTGCCAGCAGCGTGCGTGGGGCTTACACAGATACGCAGTATTTT
TRBJ2-1 TRBV11-2 NA NA CASSLVSLTGAPGSEQFF TGTGCCAGCAGCTTAGTTTCCTTAACGGGAGCCCCGGGGAGTGAGCAGTTCTTC
TRBJ2-7 TRBV11-2 NA once CASSFTGTEGNEQYF TGTGCCAGCAGCTTTACGGGCACAGAGGGCAACGAGCAGTACTTC
TRBJ2-1 TRBV7-8 NA NA CASSPRWSASNEQFF TGTGCCAGCAGCCCGAGATGGAGCGCAAGCAATGAGCAGTTCTTC
TRBJ2-1 TRBV7-2 NA NA CASSPTTYNEQFF TGTGCCAGCAGCCCTACTACCTACAATGAGCAGTTCTTC
TRBJ1-2 TRBV9 TRBD1 NA CASSVGQGNYGYTF TGTGCCAGCAGCGTAGGACAGGGTAACTATGGCTACACCTTC
TRBJ2-4 TRBV5-5 TRBD2 NA CASSLTGTRNIQYF TGTGCCAGCAGCCTCACCGGGACTAGGAACATTCAGTACTTC
TRBJ1-4 TRBV5-1 TRBD1 NA CASSETGGNNEKLFF TGCGCCAGCAGCGAGACAGGGGGGAATAATGAAAAACTGTTTTTT
TRBJ2-5 TRBV6-6 NA NA CASSYQQGSQETQYF TGTGCCAGCAGTTACCAACAGGGATCGCAAGAGACCCAGTACTTC
TRBJ2-7 TRBV29-1 TRBD2 NA CSVGGLVSGSSYEQYF TGCAGCGTTGGGGGTTTAGTAAGCGGGAGCTCCTACGAGCAGTACTTC
TRBJ2-1 TRBV4-3 TRBD1 NA CASALDRGPNEQFF TGCGCCAGCGCTTTGGACAGGGGGCCCAATGAGCAGTTCTTC
TRBJ2-3 TRBV5-1 NA NA CASSLVRSTDTQYF TGCGCCAGCAGCTTGGTTCGGAGCACAGATACGCAGTATTTT
TRBJ1-2 TRBV19 TRBD1 NA CASSMDWPGQGARENYGYTF TGTGCCAGTAGTATGGACTGGCCGGGACAGGGGGCAAGGGAAAACTATGGCTACACCTTC
TRBJ1-2 TRBV2 TRBD1 NA CASSERGRYYGYTF TGTGCCAGCAGTGAAAGGGGGCGTTACTATGGCTACACCTTC
TRBJ2-2 TRBV9 TRBD2 few CASSAGRGGPGELFF TGTGCCAGCAGCGCCGGGCGGGGGGGCCCCGGGGAGCTGTTTTTT
TRBJ1-6 TRBV4-1 NA NA CASSQVQGRRDSPLHF TGCGCCAGCAGCCAAGTACAGGGTAGACGGGATTCACCCCTCCACTTT
TRBJ1-2 TRBV14 NA once CASSQGPATVGYGYTF TGTGCCAGCAGCCAGGGGCCTGCTACTGTGGGCTATGGCTACACCTTC